This T cell receptor beta chain derives from a study of CD8 T cells in Susac syndrome. Study-level points and caveats: An acknowledgment was made by the study that its TCR sequencing and HLA analysis involved relatively few individuals.

Sequencing targeted TCR beta in T cells from blood (CD8+ and CD4+). TEMRA cells were FACS-enriched, unlike CD8+ and CD4+ T cells, which were negatively isolated. Per the germline V gene, CDR1 is MGHRA and CDR2 is YSYEKL. The V gene lost 1 base and the J gene lost 12 bases, with 10 bases spanning the gap. This CDR3 is built from 12 residues. A quantity of about 0.5 to 1 ug RNA underwent reverse transcription using random hexamers. TCRdb re-called the immunoSEQ multiplex PCR reads with MiXCR, one entry per CDR3 protein. Of about 71,000 distinct CDR3 sequences in the sample, roughly 95% were seen once. In regard to this clonotype: What it binds is not known.

This chain joins TRBV4-1 and TRBJ2-1; D tentatively fits TRBD1 or TRBD2 (6 bases each). This receptor was identified in a human donor with multiple sclerosis. What was sequenced was CD4+ T cells from PBMCs. The CDR3 DNA follows: TGCGCCAGCAGCCAAGGGGGGGCCGTGCAGTTCTTC. Its protein is CASSQGGAVQFF.